This entry is about one T cell receptor (beta chain). Antigen specificity is unknown. Then a second PCR, running roughly 6 to 12 cycles, was carried out with a sample-barcoded 5' primer and a J-beta primer mix. TCRdb processed the 5' RACE reads anew with MiXCR; each CDR3 protein has one entry. Of over a million distinct CDR3 sequences listed, 59% are singletons. The data originate from a study of blood T cells in healthy people across ages. This CDR3 contains 11 residues. CDR1 MNHEY and CDR2 SMNVEV come from the germline V gene (reference sequence). Findings and caveats of the study: Investigators viewed diversity estimates from one million T cells as underestimates, the study reported. Both higher diversity and more naive CD4+ cells marked long-lived donors when set against aged donors.

The sample taken for sequencing was blood. The rearrangement joins TRBV27 to TRBJ2-5; weak D call: TRBD2 (5 bases). The J call may be mistaken, given a closer DNA end match to TRBJ2-7. The sequence came from a man between 18 and 29 years old in good health. The CDR3 loop is CASLGVREQYF. The CDR3 DNA follows: TGTGCCAGCCTCGGGGTACGCGAGCAGTACTTC.